This T cell receptor (beta chain) is from a study of T cells in localized non-small cell lung cancer. The protocol was immunoSEQ multiplex PCR, while the TCRdb copy is restricted to in-frame clones and leaves out a portion. The table lists 31,000 or so clones, around 77% of them singletons, with 16% in the top ten. This CDR3 spans 11 amino acids. The V end was cut by 3 bases, the J end by 6 bases, with 8 bases between. CDR1 is SQVTM and CDR2 is ANQGSEA in the germline V gene. This specimen consisted of peripheral blood, obtained before any cancer treatment. This receptor was taken from a male donor aged 60 or over with stage III squamous cell lung carcinoma. The V and J genes are TRBV29-1 and TRBJ1-1; unclear D gene. The CDR3 loop reads CSVDGEAEAFF. CDR3 nucleotides: TGCAGCGTTGATGGGGAAGCTGAAGCTTTCTTT.